This TCR beta chain was sequenced in a study of shared clonotypes between healthy human individuals. Only in-frame clones appear in the TCRdb table, and some are missing; sequencing was by immunoSEQ multiplex PCR. The sample lists a few million clones; around nine tenths were seen once. Within Nashville, Tennessee resided all donors, each a Caucasian adult. Germline CDR1 is MNHEY and CDR2 is SMNVEV (reference sequence). The CDR3 has 17 residues. Unmatched junction bases numbered 7, after V lost 6 bases and J lost 0 bases. The sequence was collected from a man aged 18 to 29 in good health. The V gene is TRBV27, the J gene TRBJ1-5; 11 nucleotides line up with TRBD1. Sequenced sample: naive CD4+ T cells sorted from blood. Documented subset: CD45RA+ positively selected. The CDR3 nucleotides are TGTGCCAGCAGCCTCAGGACAGGGGGCTATAGCAATCAGCCCCAGCATTTT. Its translation is CASSLRTGGYSNQPQHF.